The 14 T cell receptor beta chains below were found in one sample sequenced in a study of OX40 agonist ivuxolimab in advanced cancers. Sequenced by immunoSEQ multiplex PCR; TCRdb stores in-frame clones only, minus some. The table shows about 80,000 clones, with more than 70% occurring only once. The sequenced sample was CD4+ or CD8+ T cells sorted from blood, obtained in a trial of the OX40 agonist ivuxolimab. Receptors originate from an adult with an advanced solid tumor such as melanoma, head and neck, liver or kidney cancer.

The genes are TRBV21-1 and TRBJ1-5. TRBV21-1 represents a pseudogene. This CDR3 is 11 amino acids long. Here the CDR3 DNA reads TGTGCCAGCAGCATTGGAGGGCCCCAGCATTTT. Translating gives CASSIGGPQHF.

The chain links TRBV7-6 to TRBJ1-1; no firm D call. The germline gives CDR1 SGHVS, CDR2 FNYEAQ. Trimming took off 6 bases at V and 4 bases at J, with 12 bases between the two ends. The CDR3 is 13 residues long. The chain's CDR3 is CASRGYKSTEAFF. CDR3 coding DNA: TGTGCCAGCAGGGGGTATAAGAGCACTGAAGCTTTCTTT.

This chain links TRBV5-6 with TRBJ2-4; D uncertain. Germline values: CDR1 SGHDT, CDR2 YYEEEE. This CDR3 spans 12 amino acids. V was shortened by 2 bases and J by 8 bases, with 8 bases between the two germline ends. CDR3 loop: CASSLESHIQYF. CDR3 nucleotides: TGTGCCAGCAGCTTAGAATCGCACATTCAGTACTTC. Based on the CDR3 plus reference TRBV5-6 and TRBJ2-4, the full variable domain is DAGVTQSPTHLIKTRGQQVTLRCSPKSGHDTVSWYQQALGQGPQFIFQYYEEEERQRGNFPDRFSGHQFPNYSSELNVNALLLGDSALYLCASSLESHIQYFGAGTRLSVL.

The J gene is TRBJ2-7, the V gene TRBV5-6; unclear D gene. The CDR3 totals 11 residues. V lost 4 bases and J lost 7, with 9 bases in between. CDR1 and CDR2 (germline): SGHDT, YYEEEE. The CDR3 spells CASSGEWEQYF. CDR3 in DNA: TGTGCCAGCAGCGGAGAGTGGGAGCAGTACTTC.

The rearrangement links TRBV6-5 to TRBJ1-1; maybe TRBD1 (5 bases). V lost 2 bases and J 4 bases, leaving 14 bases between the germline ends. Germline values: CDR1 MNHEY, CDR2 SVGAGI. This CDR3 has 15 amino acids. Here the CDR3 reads CASSYLQGWATEAFF. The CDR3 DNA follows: TGTGCCAGCAGTTACCTGCAGGGTTGGGCCACTGAAGCTTTCTTT.

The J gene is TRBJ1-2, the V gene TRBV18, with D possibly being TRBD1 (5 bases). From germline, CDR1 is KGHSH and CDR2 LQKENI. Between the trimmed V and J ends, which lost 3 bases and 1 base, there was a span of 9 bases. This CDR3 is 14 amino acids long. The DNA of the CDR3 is TGTGCCAGCTCACCGGGGGAGCGTAACTATGGCTACACCTTC. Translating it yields CASSPGERNYGYTF.

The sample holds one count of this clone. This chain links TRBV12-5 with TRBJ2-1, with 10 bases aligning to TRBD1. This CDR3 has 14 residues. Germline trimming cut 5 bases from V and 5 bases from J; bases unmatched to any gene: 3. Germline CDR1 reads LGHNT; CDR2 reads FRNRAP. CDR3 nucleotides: TGTGCTAGTGGTCCTGGACAGGGGGACAATGAGCAGTTCTTC. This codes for CASGPGQGDNEQFF.

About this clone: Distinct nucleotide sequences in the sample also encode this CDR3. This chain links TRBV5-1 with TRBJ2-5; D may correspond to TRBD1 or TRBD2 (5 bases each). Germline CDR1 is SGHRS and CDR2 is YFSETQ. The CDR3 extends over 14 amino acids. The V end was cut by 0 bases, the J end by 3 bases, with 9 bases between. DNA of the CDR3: TGCGCCAGCAGCTTGGCGGGACGGGAAGAGACCCAGTACTTC. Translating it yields CASSLAGREETQYF.

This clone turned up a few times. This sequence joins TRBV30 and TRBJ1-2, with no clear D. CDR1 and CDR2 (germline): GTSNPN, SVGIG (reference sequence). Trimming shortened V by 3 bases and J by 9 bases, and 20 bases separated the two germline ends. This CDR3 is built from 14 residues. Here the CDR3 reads CAWSRKIPLLSYTF. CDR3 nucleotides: TGTGCCTGGAGCCGTAAGATCCCTTTACTGAGCTACACCTTC.

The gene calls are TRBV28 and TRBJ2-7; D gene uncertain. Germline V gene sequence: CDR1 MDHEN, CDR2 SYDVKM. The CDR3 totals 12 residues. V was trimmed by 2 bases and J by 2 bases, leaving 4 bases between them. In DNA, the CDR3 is TGTGCCAGCAGTTTACTCGCCTACGAGCAGTACTTC. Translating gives CASSLLAYEQYF. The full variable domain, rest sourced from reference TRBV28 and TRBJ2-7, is DVKVTQSSRYLVKRTGEKVFLECVQDMDHENMFWYRQDPGLGLRLIYFSYDVKMKEKGDIPEGYSVSREKKERFSLILESASTNQTSMYLCASSLLAYEQYFGPGTRLTVT.

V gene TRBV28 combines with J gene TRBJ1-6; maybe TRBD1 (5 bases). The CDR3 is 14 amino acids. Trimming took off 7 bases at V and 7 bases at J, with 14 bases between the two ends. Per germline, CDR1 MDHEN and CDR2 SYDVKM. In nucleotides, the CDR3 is TGTGCCAGCATCGGGGGGGACCTAAATTCACCCCTCCACTTT. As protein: CASIGGDLNSPLHF.

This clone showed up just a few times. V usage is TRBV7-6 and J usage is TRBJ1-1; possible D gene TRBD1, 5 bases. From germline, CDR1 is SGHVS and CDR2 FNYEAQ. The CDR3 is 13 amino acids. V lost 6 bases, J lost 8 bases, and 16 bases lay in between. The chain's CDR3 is CASRHRREGEAFF. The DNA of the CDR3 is TGTGCCAGCAGACATAGGAGGGAGGGGGAAGCTTTCTTT.

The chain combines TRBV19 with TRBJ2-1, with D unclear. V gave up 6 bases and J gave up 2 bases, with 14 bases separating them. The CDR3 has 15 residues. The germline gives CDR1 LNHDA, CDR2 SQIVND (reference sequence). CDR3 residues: CASRAVGRTYNEQFF. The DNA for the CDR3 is TGTGCCAGTAGGGCTGTAGGACGGACCTACAATGAGCAGTTCTTC.

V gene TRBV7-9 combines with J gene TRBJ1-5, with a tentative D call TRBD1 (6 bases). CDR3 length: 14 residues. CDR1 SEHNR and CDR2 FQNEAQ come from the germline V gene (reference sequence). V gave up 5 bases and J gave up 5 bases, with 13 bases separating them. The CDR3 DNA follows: TGTGCCAGCAGCGCGGCAGGGGTTGATCAGCCCCAGCATTTT. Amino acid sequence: CASSAAGVDQPQHF.